This is a list of T cell receptor beta chains from one sample in a study of T cell changes during pregnancy in multiple sclerosis. Sequencing was performed with immunoSEQ multiplex PCR; in TCRdb, only in-frame clones are kept and a portion is missing. In the table there are around 30,000 clones, roughly 91% of which are singletons. Sequences were derived from CD4+ T cells from peripheral blood mononuclear cells, sampled in the second trimester of pregnancy. The receptors derive from a female donor with multiple sclerosis, enrolled in a pregnancy study. The CDR3 runs from the conserved cysteine through the conserved F or W. Fields, in order: CDR3 DNA, CDR3 protein, J gene, D gene, clone size, V gene. The D gene is left open where the match is weak. The size field is filled for only some rows; it gives once, few, many or a size class.

cdr3_nt: TGCGCCAGCAGCTCAACTCCTAGGGGCAGCTCCTACGAGCAGTACTTC; cdr3_aa: CASSSTPRGSSYEQYF; j_call: TRBJ2-7; d_call: NA; clone_size: NA; v_call: TRBV5-1
cdr3_nt: TGTGCCAGCAGCCAAGAGCGGCGTTACAATGAGCAGTTCTTC; cdr3_aa: CASSQERRYNEQFF; j_call: TRBJ2-1; d_call: NA; clone_size: NA; v_call: TRBV14
cdr3_nt: TGTGCCAGCTCACCGGACCAGGGTACGGATCAGCCCCAGCATTTT; cdr3_aa: CASSPDQGTDQPQHF; j_call: TRBJ1-5; d_call: NA; clone_size: once; v_call: TRBV18
cdr3_nt: TGCAGCGTCACTTTGGGACTAGCTAGCGAGCAGTACTTC; cdr3_aa: CSVTLGLASEQYF; j_call: TRBJ2-7; d_call: TRBD2; clone_size: NA; v_call: TRBV29-1
cdr3_nt: TGCGCCAGCAGCCAATCCCCGGCGGCGCCGACTGAGCAGTTCTTC; cdr3_aa: CASSQSPAAPTEQFF; j_call: TRBJ2-1; d_call: NA; clone_size: NA; v_call: TRBV4-3
cdr3_nt: TGTGCCAGCAGCCAGGGAGGGCTGCAAGAAGTCAAAAACATTCAGTACTTC; cdr3_aa: CASSQGGLQEVKNIQYF; j_call: TRBJ2-4; d_call: TRBD2; clone_size: NA; v_call: TRBV7-2
cdr3_nt: TGCGCCAGCGGTCCGGGACAGGGGGCCTACGAGCAGTACTTC; cdr3_aa: CASGPGQGAYEQYF; j_call: TRBJ2-7; d_call: TRBD1; clone_size: NA; v_call: TRBV5-1
cdr3_nt: TGCAGCGTTGGGGCTTTCACCACCGGGGAGCTGTTTTTT; cdr3_aa: CSVGAFTTGELFF; j_call: TRBJ2-2; d_call: NA; clone_size: NA; v_call: TRBV29-1
cdr3_nt: TGTGCCAGCAGCTTACCGGGGATCAATCAGCCCCAGCATTTT; cdr3_aa: CASSLPGINQPQHF; j_call: TRBJ1-5; d_call: NA; clone_size: once; v_call: TRBV7-7
cdr3_nt: TGTGCCAGCAGTGGGGGACTAGCGGGAGCGTTTTACGCCAATGAGCAGTTCTTC; cdr3_aa: CASSGGLAGAFYANEQFF; j_call: TRBJ2-1; d_call: TRBD2; clone_size: NA; v_call: TRBV2
cdr3_nt: TGTGCCAGCAGCTCCGACTTCCGCTCCGGGGAGCTGTTTTTT; cdr3_aa: CASSSDFRSGELFF; j_call: TRBJ2-2; d_call: NA; clone_size: NA; v_call: TRBV7-2
cdr3_nt: TGTGCCTGGACCGATAAACCCCCTTTTCACGTTAGGACAGACAACTATGGCTACACCTTC; cdr3_aa: CAWTDKPPFHVRTDNYGYTF; j_call: TRBJ1-2; d_call: NA; clone_size: NA; v_call: TRBV30
cdr3_nt: TGCGCCAGCAGCTTGGGGGGGGACCGCACAGATACGCAGTATTTT; cdr3_aa: CASSLGGDRTDTQYF; j_call: TRBJ2-3; d_call: NA; clone_size: NA; v_call: TRBV5-1
cdr3_nt: TGTGCCAGCAGCTCATACAGTCTCCGGAACACTGAAGCTTTCTTT; cdr3_aa: CASSSYSLRNTEAFF; j_call: TRBJ1-1; d_call: NA; clone_size: NA; v_call: TRBV5-8
cdr3_nt: TGTGCCCTCGAGGCGGGCGGGGGGGGAACTGAAGCTTTCTTT; cdr3_aa: CALEAGGGGTEAFF; j_call: TRBJ1-1; d_call: NA; clone_size: NA; v_call: TRBV27
cdr3_nt: TGTGCCAGCAGGTACGGGGGATCTAGCACAGATACGCAGTATTTT; cdr3_aa: CASRYGGSSTDTQYF; j_call: TRBJ2-3; d_call: NA; clone_size: NA; v_call: TRBV7-2
cdr3_nt: TGCGCCAGCAGCCAATCTACCAGGGGGTATAGCTACACCTTC; cdr3_aa: CASSQSTRGYSYTF; j_call: TRBJ1-2; d_call: TRBD1; clone_size: NA; v_call: TRBV4-3
cdr3_nt: TGCGCCAGCAGCAGGACTAGCGGGAACACAGATACGCAGTATTTT; cdr3_aa: CASSRTSGNTDTQYF; j_call: TRBJ2-3; d_call: TRBD2; clone_size: NA; v_call: TRBV5-1
cdr3_nt: TGCAGCGTAGGGACAGGGGTCACTGAAGCTTTCTTT; cdr3_aa: CSVGTGVTEAFF; j_call: TRBJ1-1; d_call: TRBD1; clone_size: once; v_call: TRBV29-1
cdr3_nt: TGTGCCATCAGTGAGTCTGGTAGCGGGATTCAAGAGACCCAGTACTTC; cdr3_aa: CAISESGSGIQETQYF; j_call: TRBJ2-5; d_call: TRBD2; clone_size: NA; v_call: TRBV10-3
cdr3_nt: TGTGCCAGCAGCTTGGGACAGGGGCGAGTGGGAAGGGCCGGGGAGCTGTTTTTT; cdr3_aa: CASSLGQGRVGRAGELFF; j_call: TRBJ2-2; d_call: TRBD1; clone_size: NA; v_call: TRBV7-8
cdr3_nt: TGCGCCAGCAGCTCGAGCGGCGGGACGGTGAGGGAGACCCAGTACTTC; cdr3_aa: CASSSSGGTVRETQYF; j_call: TRBJ2-5; d_call: NA; clone_size: NA; v_call: TRBV5-1
cdr3_nt: TGCGCCAGCAGCCTCATAGCGGGAGGTTCCACAGATACGCAGTATTTT; cdr3_aa: CASSLIAGGSTDTQYF; j_call: TRBJ2-3; d_call: TRBD2; clone_size: NA; v_call: TRBV5-1
cdr3_nt: TGTGCCAGTAGCCGCGGACAGGCTGTAACCCGAGAAAAACTGTTTTTT; cdr3_aa: CASSRGQAVTREKLFF; j_call: TRBJ1-4; d_call: TRBD1; clone_size: NA; v_call: TRBV19
cdr3_nt: TGTGCCAGCAGTTCGGGCCAACCTGCAGGGTTGAGCTATGGCTACACCTTC; cdr3_aa: CASSSGQPAGLSYGYTF; j_call: TRBJ1-2; d_call: NA; clone_size: NA; v_call: TRBV5-4
cdr3_nt: TGTGCCAGTAGTGCCCGGGACAGGGGATTTAGTGAGCAGTTCTTC; cdr3_aa: CASSARDRGFSEQFF; j_call: TRBJ2-1; d_call: TRBD1; clone_size: NA; v_call: TRBV19
cdr3_nt: TGCAGCGTTGAAGTGCAGGACAGGGACTACGAGCAGTACTTC; cdr3_aa: CSVEVQDRDYEQYF; j_call: TRBJ2-7; d_call: TRBD1; clone_size: NA; v_call: TRBV29-1
cdr3_nt: TGTGCCAGCACAGAGCAACAGGGCCTAAAAGCTTTCTTT; cdr3_aa: CASTEQQGLKAFF; j_call: TRBJ1-1; d_call: NA; clone_size: once; v_call: TRBV5-6
cdr3_nt: TGTGCCAGCAGTTGGGATACAGGGGGCAATCAGCCCCAGCATTTT; cdr3_aa: CASSWDTGGNQPQHF; j_call: TRBJ1-5; d_call: TRBD1; clone_size: NA; v_call: TRBV28
cdr3_nt: TGTGCCAGTAGTATAGTTGCGGGACAGGGATCCTACGAGCAGTACTTC; cdr3_aa: CASSIVAGQGSYEQYF; j_call: TRBJ2-7; d_call: TRBD1; clone_size: NA; v_call: TRBV19
cdr3_nt: TGTGCCAGCAGCACGGGACTAGCGGGAGGGAGCACAGATACGCAGTATTTT; cdr3_aa: CASSTGLAGGSTDTQYF; j_call: TRBJ2-3; d_call: TRBD2; clone_size: NA; v_call: TRBV5-8
cdr3_nt: TGTGCCAGCAGCGAATTGGGGGGATCAGGGACAGATACGCAGTATTTT; cdr3_aa: CASSELGGSGTDTQYF; j_call: TRBJ2-3; d_call: NA; clone_size: NA; v_call: TRBV11-2
cdr3_nt: TGTGCCAGCAGTTTAACCCCAGGGTGGGATGAGCAGTTCTTC; cdr3_aa: CASSLTPGWDEQFF; j_call: TRBJ2-1; d_call: NA; clone_size: NA; v_call: TRBV28
cdr3_nt: TGTGCCAGCTCACCTACAGGGCTAGCTCCCCGCCAAGATACGCAGTATTTT; cdr3_aa: CASSPTGLAPRQDTQYF; j_call: TRBJ2-3; d_call: NA; clone_size: NA; v_call: TRBV18
cdr3_nt: TGTGCCAGCAGTGAAGCAGGGATGGGACACCCTAATGAAAAACTGTTTTTT; cdr3_aa: CASSEAGMGHPNEKLFF; j_call: TRBJ1-4; d_call: NA; clone_size: NA; v_call: TRBV2
cdr3_nt: TGTGCCAGCAGCCCCCGACTAGGAAGAGACGGGGAGCTGTTTTTT; cdr3_aa: CASSPRLGRDGELFF; j_call: TRBJ2-2; d_call: NA; clone_size: NA; v_call: TRBV7-9
cdr3_nt: TGTGCCAGCTCACTTACTAGTTCGGGGACAGGGGACGAAAAACTGTTTTTT; cdr3_aa: CASSLTSSGTGDEKLFF; j_call: TRBJ1-4; d_call: TRBD1; clone_size: NA; v_call: TRBV18
cdr3_nt: TGCGCCAGCAGCCAAGAGAGGGGGGCGGGGGCCCAAGAGACCCAGTACTTC; cdr3_aa: CASSQERGAGAQETQYF; j_call: TRBJ2-5; d_call: NA; clone_size: once; v_call: TRBV4-1
cdr3_nt: TGCGCCAGCAGCGGGGGGACTAGCGGGATTCTCACAGATACGCAGTATTTT; cdr3_aa: CASSGGTSGILTDTQYF; j_call: TRBJ2-3; d_call: TRBD2; clone_size: NA; v_call: TRBV5-1
cdr3_nt: TGTGCCTGGAGTGTACCCAGGACTATGATCACCTACGAGCAGTACTTC; cdr3_aa: CAWSVPRTMITYEQYF; j_call: TRBJ2-7; d_call: NA; clone_size: NA; v_call: TRBV30
cdr3_nt: TGTGCCAGCAGCTTAGATCCAGGGATGGTCTACGAGCAGTACTTC; cdr3_aa: CASSLDPGMVYEQYF; j_call: TRBJ2-7; d_call: NA; clone_size: once; v_call: TRBV7-8
cdr3_nt: TGTGCCAGCAGCGTAGCTACACGGGTAGGGGACTCCTACGAGCAGTACTTC; cdr3_aa: CASSVATRVGDSYEQYF; j_call: TRBJ2-7; d_call: NA; clone_size: NA; v_call: TRBV9
cdr3_nt: TGTGCCATCAAACCAAGGACTAGCGGGTACAATGAGCAGTTCTTC; cdr3_aa: CAIKPRTSGYNEQFF; j_call: TRBJ2-1; d_call: TRBD2; clone_size: NA; v_call: TRBV5-4
cdr3_nt: TGTGCCTTAAAACCCGGTGCCGCCTACAATGAGCAGTTCTTC; cdr3_aa: CALKPGAAYNEQFF; j_call: TRBJ2-1; d_call: NA; clone_size: NA; v_call: TRBV7-9
cdr3_nt: TGCGCCAGCAGCAAAACGGGACAAACCCAAGAGACCCAGTACTTC; cdr3_aa: CASSKTGQTQETQYF; j_call: TRBJ2-5; d_call: NA; clone_size: NA; v_call: TRBV5-1
cdr3_nt: TGTGCCAGCCGCAAGGGTGGGGCGAGGAACACTGAAGCTTTCTTT; cdr3_aa: CASRKGGARNTEAFF; j_call: TRBJ1-1; d_call: NA; clone_size: NA; v_call: TRBV6-6
cdr3_nt: TGTGCCAGTCAGCGGGATATAGCCAAAAACATTCAGTACTTC; cdr3_aa: CASQRDIAKNIQYF; j_call: TRBJ2-4; d_call: TRBD2; clone_size: NA; v_call: TRBV6-1
cdr3_nt: TGCGCCAGCAGCGAGACAGGGCGGGAGCTGTTTTTT; cdr3_aa: CASSETGRELFF; j_call: TRBJ2-2; d_call: TRBD1; clone_size: once; v_call: TRBV5-1
cdr3_nt: TGTGCCAGCAGTTACGCGGTAGCGGGAGGGGTTGATACGCAGTATTTT; cdr3_aa: CASSYAVAGGVDTQYF; j_call: TRBJ2-3; d_call: TRBD2; clone_size: NA; v_call: TRBV6-5
cdr3_nt: TGTGCCAGCAGTTACTCGACAGGGCGGAACACTGAAGCTTTCTTT; cdr3_aa: CASSYSTGRNTEAFF; j_call: TRBJ1-1; d_call: TRBD1; clone_size: few; v_call: TRBV6-5